Presented here are 16 T cell receptor beta chains from one specimen sequenced in a study of blood T cell repertoires in COVID-19. Generated by immunoSEQ multiplex PCR, the TCRdb table keeps only in-frame clones and is missing some. The sample carries some 450,000 clones, about 90% recorded once. Sample: peripheral blood. The source of these receptors is a man aged 18 to 30 with COVID-19, enrolled during active disease.

This clone was seen a few times. This rearrangement joins TRBV7-9 to TRBJ1-4; 7 bases agree with TRBD1. Trimming cost V 5 bases and J 1 base; bases outside gene matches: 4. The germline V gene encodes CDR1 SEHNR and CDR2 FQNEAQ (reference sequence). The length of the CDR3 is 15 residues. The chain's CDR3 is CASSARGRTNEKLFF. CDR3 nucleotides: TGTGCCAGCAGCGCGAGGGGGCGAACTAATGAAAAACTGTTTTTT.

The rearrangement links TRBV10-3 to TRBJ2-3, with TRBD1 matching over 7 bases. With V trimmed by 6 bases and J by 3 bases, 9 bases remained unmatched. Germline V CDR1 and CDR2: ENHRY, SYGVKD. This CDR3 has 15 amino acids. The CDR3 reads CAISRGQARTDTQYF. The CDR3 bases are TGTGCCATCAGCCGAGGACAGGCTAGGACAGATACGCAGTATTTT.

The chain joins TRBV6-5 to TRBJ1-4; TRBD1 agrees at 7 bases. CDR1 is MNHEY, CDR2 SVGAGI, per germline. Trimming took 10 bases from V and 2 from J; bases not matched to a gene: 7. This CDR3 is 14 amino acids long. The CDR3 sequence is CATKRGPTNEKLFF. CDR3 sequence (DNA): TGTGCCACCAAGAGGGGGCCGACTAATGAAAAACTGTTTTTT.

The V and J genes are TRBV3-1 (or the pseudogene TRBV3-2) and TRBJ1-2; D gene unclear. Trimming stripped 0 bases from V and 4 bases from J, with 12 bases between. This CDR3 comprises 15 residues. Per germline, CDR1 LGHDT and CDR2 YNNKEL (reference sequence). The CDR3 sequence: CASSQEVGISYGYTF. The DNA of the CDR3 is TGTGCCAGCAGCCAAGAGGTCGGGATTTCCTATGGCTACACCTTC.

The chain has TRBV28 and TRBJ1-2, with D perhaps TRBD1 (5 bases). Looked up from germline, CDR1 is MDHEN and CDR2 is SYDVKM. The CDR3 extends over 15 amino acids. Trimming cost V 9 bases and J 1 base, with 18 bases left between them. The DNA for the CDR3 is TGTGCCAGTCTTTCGGTCGGGGGTTATAACTATGGCTACACCTTC. This translates into CASLSVGGYNYGYTF.

This chain joins TRBV7-9 and TRBJ2-7, with TRBD2 matching 8 bases. There are 16 residues in the CDR3. V lost 1 base, J lost 0 bases, and 5 bases stayed unmatched. CDR1 is SEHNR, CDR2 FQNEAQ, per germline (reference sequence). CDR3 in DNA: TGTGCCAGCAGCTTAGTCGGAGCGGGAGTCTCCTACGAGCAGTACTTC. This sequence encodes CASSLVGAGVSYEQYF.

This clone was counted once. The chain is built from TRBV2 and TRBJ2-3; 7 nucleotides agree with TRBD2. CDR3 length equals 15 residues. Trimming at V came to 6 bases and at J to 4 bases, leaving 10 bases not matched to a gene. Per germline, CDR1 SNHLY and CDR2 FYNNEI. The CDR3 DNA reads TGTGCCAGCAGGGCCGATGGACTAGTCCCAGATACGCAGTATTTT. Translating it yields CASRADGLVPDTQYF.

The rearrangement uses TRBV7-9 and TRBJ1-1; D is undetermined. Germline assignment: CDR1 SEHNR and CDR2 FQNEAQ (reference sequence). The CDR3 is 12 residues long. Trimming took 5 bases from V and 0 from J, leaving 4 bases between them. The DNA for the CDR3 is TGTGCCAGCAGCGTCATGAACACTGAAGCTTTCTTT. It specifies CASSVMNTEAFF.

The chain couples TRBV7-9 to TRBJ2-7; D might be TRBD1 (6 bases). The V gene lost 6 bases and the J gene lost 3 bases, with 18 bases spanning the gap. The CDR3 totals 15 residues. Germline CDR1 and CDR2: SEHNR and FQNEAQ (reference sequence). The CDR3: CASSYSGTPHYEQYF. The CDR3, as DNA: TGTGCCAGCAGTTACTCCGGGACACCCCACTACGAGCAGTACTTC.

The chain carries TRBV7-6 and TRBJ1-1, with D possibly matching TRBD1 (6 bases). The length of the CDR3 is 15 residues. The V gene lost 5 bases and the J gene lost 1 base, with 14 bases spanning the gap. Germline loops: CDR1 SGHVS, CDR2 FNYEAQ. The DNA for the CDR3 is TGTGCCAGCAGCCCTACGCCACAGGGGAACACTGAAGCTTTCTTT. Its protein product is CASSPTPQGNTEAFF.

The chain uses TRBV2 and TRBJ1-6; D is unclear. This CDR3 has 13 amino acids. The germline gives CDR1 SNHLY, CDR2 FYNNEI. The CDR3: CALNSYYNSPLHF. Written as DNA, the CDR3 is TGTGCTTTAAACAGCTACTATAATTCACCCCTCCACTTT. Drawing the rest from reference TRBV2 and TRBJ1-6, the complete variable domain is EPEVTQTPSHQVTQMGQEVILRCVPISNHLYFYWYRQILGQKVEFLVSFYNNEISEKSEIFDDQFSVERPDGSNFTLKIRSTKLEDSAMYFCALNSYYNSPLHFGNGTRLTVT.

With regard to this clone: Other DNA sequences within the sample encode an identical CDR3. This chain links TRBV11-2 with TRBJ1-4, with D possibly being TRBD1 (6 bases). CDR3 length equals 13 residues. Between the trimmed V and J ends, which lost 0 bases and 7 bases, there was a span of 6 bases. Germline CDR1 is SGHAT and CDR2 is FQNNGV. The CDR3 region has the DNA TGTGCCAGCAGCTTAGACAGGGGTGAAAAACTGTTTTTT. Encoded protein: CASSLDRGEKLFF.

The chain is built from TRBV6-2 or TRBV6-3 and TRBJ2-1; the match to TRBD2 covers 11 bases. This CDR3 is 15 amino acids long. In germline, CDR1 is MNHEY, CDR2 SVGEGT. The V and J ends lost 6 bases and 7 bases, in that order; junction bases with no gene match: 8. DNA for the CDR3: TGTGCCAGCAGCGATGGGGCTAGCGGGGGGAATGAGCAGTTCTTC. This codes for CASSDGASGGNEQFF.

The chain joins TRBV7-9 to TRBJ1-1, with 9 positions matching TRBD1. Germline V gives CDR1 SEHNR, CDR2 FQNEAQ (reference sequence). The V gene end was trimmed by 5 bases and the J gene end by 3 bases; junction bases not matched to a gene: 4. The CDR3 contains 14 residues. This chain's CDR3 is CASSTWDRDTEAFF. The CDR3 region has the DNA TGTGCCAGCAGCACCTGGGACAGGGACACTGAAGCTTTCTTT. The full variable domain, in which reference TRBV7-9 and TRBJ1-1 provide the parts outside the CDR3, is DTGVSQNPRHKITKRGQNVTFRCDPISEHNRLYWYRQTLGQGPEFLTYFQNEAQLEKSRLLSDRFSAERPKGSFSTLEIQRTEQGDSAMYLCASSTWDRDTEAFFGQGTRLTVV.

DNA for the CDR3: TGTGCCATTTGGACAGGTGAACGGAGGGAAAAACTGTTTTTT. It is translated as CAIWTGERREKLFF. The chain uses TRBV10-3 and TRBJ1-4, with 7 bases identical to TRBD1. The trim removed 9 bases at V and 8 bases at J, leaving 12 bases unmatched. The CDR3 has 14 residues. CDR1 is ENHRY, CDR2 SYGVKD, per germline.

The chain joins TRBV25-1 to TRBJ1-2, with 8 bases lining up with TRBD1. The CDR3 contains 16 residues. Trimming at V came to 5 bases and at J to 7 bases, leaving 15 bases not matched to a gene. Germline-derived CDR1 and CDR2 are MGHDK and SYGVNS. As DNA, the CDR3 is TGTGCCAGCAGTACACCGGGACAGGCGATAATCGGTGGCTACACCTTC. As protein: CASSTPGQAIIGGYTF.